A selection of T cell receptor beta chains follows, all from one sample in a study of blood T cells in healthy people across ages. TCRdb re-called the 5' RACE reads through MiXCR, storing one row per CDR3 protein. The sample has roughly 1.5 million distinct CDR3 sequences, 35% to 45% seen once. The sequenced sample consisted of blood. Receptors originate from a woman under 30 in good health. The CDR3 runs from the conserved cysteine through the conserved F or W. The D gene is left open where the match is weak. Clone size is stated in some rows and not others, as once, few, many or a class when expanded.

clone_size: .; j_call: TRBJ2-3; d_call: .; v_call: TRBV7-8; cdr3_aa: CASSLLRPTDTQYF; cdr3_nt: TGTGCCAGCAGCTTACTCAGACCCACAGATACGCAGTATTTT
clone_size: .; j_call: TRBJ2-3; d_call: TRBD2; v_call: TRBV4-3; cdr3_aa: CASSQGLRTSPNSDTQYF; cdr3_nt: TGCGCCAGCAGCCAAGGACTGCGGACTAGCCCAAACTCAGATACGCAGTATTTT
clone_size: once; j_call: TRBJ1-2; d_call: .; v_call: TRBV2; cdr3_aa: CASNLDRRGYTF; cdr3_nt: TGTGCCAGCAATTTGGACCGCCGGGGCTACACCTTC
clone_size: .; j_call: TRBJ1-1; d_call: .; v_call: TRBV2; cdr3_aa: CASTAEKNTEAFF; cdr3_nt: TGTGCCAGCACCGCAGAGAAGAACACTGAAGCTTTCTTT
clone_size: .; j_call: TRBJ2-1; d_call: TRBD2; v_call: TRBV18; cdr3_aa: CASSSLAGAPNEQFF; cdr3_nt: TGTGCCAGCTCATCATTAGCGGGAGCACCGAATGAGCAGTTCTTC
clone_size: .; j_call: TRBJ2-7; d_call: TRBD2; v_call: TRBV4-1; cdr3_aa: CASSQGLAGAVGYEQYF; cdr3_nt: TGCGCCAGCAGCCAAGGACTAGCGGGAGCAGTTGGCTACGAGCAGTACTTC
clone_size: few; j_call: TRBJ2-5; d_call: .; v_call: TRBV6-5; cdr3_aa: CASSFRGLNNEQYF; cdr3_nt: TGTGCCAGCAGTTTTCGGGGCCTAAACAATGAGCAGTACTTC
clone_size: .; j_call: TRBJ2-7; d_call: TRBD2; v_call: TRBV7-9; cdr3_aa: CASSLREVDYNEQYF; cdr3_nt: TGTGCCAGCAGCTTACGGGAGGTAGACTACAATGAGCAGTACTTC
clone_size: .; j_call: TRBJ2-3; d_call: TRBD2; v_call: TRBV5-6; cdr3_aa: CASSKTSSDTQYF; cdr3_nt: TGTGCCAGCAGCAAGACTAGCTCTGATACGCAGTATTTT
clone_size: .; j_call: TRBJ2-7; d_call: TRBD2; v_call: TRBV24-1; cdr3_aa: CATSDQTSSYNEQYF; cdr3_nt: TGTGCCACCAGTGACCAGACTAGCTCCTACAATGAGCAGTACTTC
clone_size: .; j_call: TRBJ2-1; d_call: .; v_call: TRBV4-2; cdr3_aa: CASSQDPREQFF; cdr3_nt: TGTGCCAGCAGCCAAGACCCTAGGGAGCAGTTCTTC
clone_size: .; j_call: TRBJ1-1; d_call: TRBD1; v_call: TRBV7-9; cdr3_aa: CASSGYPGTGEKAFF; cdr3_nt: TGTGCCAGCAGCGGCTACCCCGGGACAGGTGAAAAAGCTTTCTTT
clone_size: .; j_call: TRBJ2-3; d_call: .; v_call: TRBV12-3/TRBV12-4; cdr3_aa: CASRQGRGDTQYF; cdr3_nt: TGTGCCAGCAGGCAGGGGAGAGGGGATACGCAGTATTTT
clone_size: .; j_call: TRBJ1-1; d_call: .; v_call: TRBV6-1; cdr3_aa: CASSAFVRNTEAFF; cdr3_nt: TGTGCCAGCAGTGCCTTCGTACGGAACACTGAAGCTTTCTTT
clone_size: few; j_call: TRBJ2-7; d_call: .; v_call: TRBV7-9; cdr3_aa: CASSSPQLVYEQYF; cdr3_nt: TGTGCCAGCAGCTCGCCTCAGTTAGTCTACGAGCAGTACTTC
clone_size: .; j_call: TRBJ2-7; d_call: .; v_call: TRBV27; cdr3_aa: CASRLSETDYEQYF; cdr3_nt: TGTGCCAGCAGGTTATCCGAGACGGATTACGAGCAGTACTTC
clone_size: .; j_call: TRBJ2-2; d_call: TRBD1; v_call: TRBV12-3/TRBV12-4; cdr3_aa: CASSPQGAAGELFF; cdr3_nt: TGTGCCAGCAGCCCACAGGGGGCCGCCGGGGAGCTGTTTTTT
clone_size: few; j_call: TRBJ2-1; d_call: .; v_call: TRBV7-9; cdr3_aa: CASSISADYNEQFF; cdr3_nt: TGTGCCAGCAGCATTAGCGCAGACTACAATGAGCAGTTCTTC
clone_size: .; j_call: TRBJ2-1; d_call: TRBD1; v_call: TRBV24-1; cdr3_aa: CATSDARGKDEQFF; cdr3_nt: TGTGCCACCAGTGATGCCAGGGGGAAGGATGAGCAGTTCTTC
clone_size: .; j_call: TRBJ2-7; d_call: .; v_call: TRBV9; cdr3_aa: CASSVVAGSSYNEQYF; cdr3_nt: TGTGCCAGCAGCGTAGTGGCGGGGAGCTCCTACAATGAGCAGTACTTC
clone_size: .; j_call: TRBJ2-5; d_call: .; v_call: TRBV5-1; cdr3_aa: CASSLAHDKETQYF; cdr3_nt: TGCGCCAGCAGCTTGGCCCATGACAAAGAGACCCAGTACTTC
clone_size: many; j_call: TRBJ2-7; d_call: TRBD1; v_call: TRBV7-9; cdr3_aa: CASSPTGNYEQYF; cdr3_nt: TGTGCCAGCAGCCCGACAGGGAACTACGAGCAGTACTTC
clone_size: .; j_call: TRBJ2-1; d_call: .; v_call: TRBV6-5; cdr3_aa: CASTGNNEQFF; cdr3_nt: TGTGCCAGCACAGGGAACAATGAGCAGTTCTTC
clone_size: .; j_call: TRBJ2-5; d_call: .; v_call: TRBV14; cdr3_aa: CASSQNLPETQYF; cdr3_nt: TGTGCCAGCAGCCAAAACTTGCCAGAGACCCAGTACTTC
clone_size: .; j_call: TRBJ2-1; d_call: TRBD1; v_call: TRBV2; cdr3_aa: CASSEALHSGQGNNEQFF; cdr3_nt: TGTGCCAGCAGTGAAGCATTGCATTCGGGACAGGGCAACAATGAGCAGTTCTTC
clone_size: many; j_call: TRBJ2-7; d_call: .; v_call: TRBV12-3/TRBV12-4; cdr3_aa: CASSPGDISYEQYF; cdr3_nt: TGTGCCAGCAGTCCCGGGGACATCTCCTACGAGCAGTACTTC
clone_size: .; j_call: TRBJ2-5; d_call: .; v_call: TRBV6-5; cdr3_aa: CASSRSQTVQETQYF; cdr3_nt: TGTGCCAGCAGTCGGTCGCAGACTGTTCAAGAGACCCAGTACTTC
clone_size: .; j_call: TRBJ2-3; d_call: .; v_call: TRBV7-2; cdr3_aa: CASNPTGSSTDTQYF; cdr3_nt: TGTGCCAGCAACCCCACAGGGTCTAGCACAGATACGCAGTATTTT
clone_size: .; j_call: TRBJ2-7; d_call: .; v_call: TRBV28; cdr3_aa: CASSRPGYYEQYF; cdr3_nt: TGTGCCAGCAGTCGCCCGGGCTACTACGAGCAGTACTTC
clone_size: .; j_call: TRBJ2-1; d_call: .; v_call: TRBV7-2; cdr3_aa: CASSPGTQEQFF; cdr3_nt: TGTGCCAGCAGCCCCGGGACGCAGGAGCAGTTCTTC
clone_size: .; j_call: TRBJ2-7; d_call: .; v_call: TRBV24-1; cdr3_aa: CATQGGANEQYF; cdr3_nt: TGTGCCACCCAGGGGGGGGCGAATGAGCAGTACTTC
clone_size: .; j_call: TRBJ2-1; d_call: .; v_call: TRBV5-4; cdr3_aa: CASSPVAGNGEQFF; cdr3_nt: TGTGCCAGCAGCCCGGTTGCGGGGAATGGTGAGCAGTTCTTC
clone_size: .; j_call: TRBJ1-4; d_call: .; v_call: TRBV15; cdr3_aa: CATSPPWKAGNEKLFF; cdr3_nt: TGTGCCACCAGCCCTCCTTGGAAGGCAGGGAATGAAAAACTGTTTTTT